The rows below give T cell receptor beta chains drawn from one sample of a study of T cell changes during pregnancy in multiple sclerosis. The assay was immunoSEQ multiplex PCR, and TCRdb's table has in-frame clones only and misses some. This table holds 65,000 to 70,000 clones, around 94% found once. This specimen was peripheral blood, taken in the third trimester of pregnancy. The source of these receptors is a female donor in good health, enrolled as a control in a pregnancy study. Both conserved end residues are part of each CDR3. The order of the fields is J gene, clone size, V gene, D gene, CDR3 protein, CDR3 DNA. D genes are given only for firm matches. Size is omitted from some rows. Given values are once, few, many or a class for expanded clones.

j_gene: TRBJ2-7
abundance: once
v_gene: TRBV19
d_gene: -
CDR3aa: CASRSAGMTYEQYF
CDR3nt: TGTGCCAGTAGATCGGCGGGGATGACCTACGAGCAGTACTTC

j_gene: TRBJ2-7
abundance: -
v_gene: TRBV7-3
d_gene: TRBD2
CDR3aa: CASSLGTGGSLSYEQYF
CDR3nt: TGTGCCAGCAGCTTAGGAACGGGAGGATCCCTTTCTTACGAGCAGTACTTC

j_gene: TRBJ1-1
abundance: -
v_gene: TRBV7-8
d_gene: -
CDR3aa: CASSLGPTELPTNFF
CDR3nt: TGTGCCAGCAGCTTAGGGCCGACGGAGTTGCCGACTAATTTCTTT

j_gene: TRBJ2-1
abundance: -
v_gene: TRBV7-3
d_gene: -
CDR3aa: CASSWGVKARNEQFF
CDR3nt: TGTGCCAGCAGCTGGGGGGTTAAGGCTAGGAATGAGCAGTTCTTC

j_gene: TRBJ2-2
abundance: few
v_gene: TRBV6-6
d_gene: TRBD1
CDR3aa: CASNRDRVGGELFF
CDR3nt: TGTGCCAGCAACCGGGACAGGGTAGGCGGGGAGCTGTTTTTT

j_gene: TRBJ2-7
abundance: -
v_gene: TRBV9
d_gene: TRBD1
CDR3aa: CASSPGTGSYEQYF
CDR3nt: TGTGCCAGCAGCCCGGGGACAGGCTCCTACGAGCAGTACTTC

j_gene: TRBJ2-3
abundance: -
v_gene: TRBV6-6
d_gene: -
CDR3aa: CASSYSSNTQYF
CDR3nt: TGTGCCAGCAGTTACTCGTCTAATACGCAGTATTTT

j_gene: TRBJ1-1
abundance: -
v_gene: TRBV19
d_gene: -
CDR3aa: CANSRHNTGNTEAFF
CDR3nt: TGTGCCAATAGTCGACACAACACAGGGAACACTGAAGCTTTCTTT

j_gene: TRBJ2-7
abundance: -
v_gene: TRBV28
d_gene: TRBD1
CDR3aa: CASSLGVRGQGGNREQYF
CDR3nt: TGTGCCAGCAGCCTCGGGGTGAGAGGACAGGGGGGCAACAGGGAGCAGTACTTC

j_gene: TRBJ2-5
abundance: -
v_gene: TRBV28
d_gene: -
CDR3aa: CASTPRWGGARETQYF
CDR3nt: TGTGCCAGCACCCCCAGGTGGGGGGGGGCACGGGAGACCCAGTACTTC

j_gene: TRBJ2-3
abundance: -
v_gene: TRBV18
d_gene: TRBD2
CDR3aa: CASSPLKNLAGKTDTQYF
CDR3nt: TGTGCCAGCTCACCACTAAAGAATCTAGCGGGGAAAACGGATACGCAGTATTTT

j_gene: TRBJ2-1
abundance: -
v_gene: TRBV21-1
d_gene: -
CDR3aa: CASRPPPGLAGEGNEQFF
CDR3nt: TGTGCCAGCAGGCCGCCCCCCGGACTAGCGGGGGAGGGCAATGAGCAGTTCTTC

j_gene: TRBJ2-6
abundance: -
v_gene: TRBV28
d_gene: -
CDR3aa: CASRMDSSGANVLTF
CDR3nt: TGTGCCAGCAGGATGGACAGCTCTGGGGCCAACGTCCTGACTTTC

j_gene: TRBJ2-1
abundance: -
v_gene: TRBV27
d_gene: TRBD2
CDR3aa: CAARRSGRGHEQFF
CDR3nt: TGTGCCGCCCGACGTAGCGGGAGGGGGCATGAGCAGTTCTTC

j_gene: TRBJ2-3
abundance: -
v_gene: TRBV6-1
d_gene: -
CDR3aa: CASAASIDTQYF
CDR3nt: TGTGCCAGCGCGGCTAGCATAGATACGCAGTATTTT

j_gene: TRBJ2-7
abundance: -
v_gene: TRBV28
d_gene: TRBD2
CDR3aa: CASITSGGYEQYF
CDR3nt: TGTGCCAGCATAACCTCGGGGGGGTACGAGCAGTACTTC

j_gene: TRBJ1-1
abundance: once
v_gene: TRBV5-1
d_gene: -
CDR3aa: CASSLSQGWTEAFF
CDR3nt: TGCGCCAGCAGCTTGAGCCAGGGCTGGACTGAAGCTTTCTTT

j_gene: TRBJ1-3
abundance: -
v_gene: TRBV7-9
d_gene: -
CDR3aa: CASGWPLFFGNTIYF
CDR3nt: TGTGCCAGCGGCTGGCCTTTGTTTTTTGGAAACACCATATATTTT

j_gene: TRBJ2-3
abundance: -
v_gene: TRBV14
d_gene: TRBD2
CDR3aa: CASSQVRLAASDTQYF
CDR3nt: TGTGCCAGCAGCCAAGTACGGCTAGCGGCGTCAGATACGCAGTATTTT

j_gene: TRBJ1-4
abundance: -
v_gene: TRBV6-1
d_gene: -
CDR3aa: CASSDRWGGNEKLFF
CDR3nt: TGTGCCAGCAGTGATCGGTGGGGAGGTAATGAAAAACTGTTTTTT

j_gene: TRBJ2-2
abundance: -
v_gene: TRBV11-2
d_gene: -
CDR3aa: CASSSTGMNTGELFF
CDR3nt: TGTGCCAGCAGCAGTACAGGGATGAACACCGGGGAGCTGTTTTTT

j_gene: TRBJ2-3
abundance: -
v_gene: TRBV4-1
d_gene: -
CDR3aa: CASSQERILSSTDTQYF
CDR3nt: TGCGCCAGCAGCCAAGAGCGGATTTTAAGTAGCACAGATACGCAGTATTTT

j_gene: TRBJ2-3
abundance: -
v_gene: TRBV27
d_gene: TRBD2
CDR3aa: CASSLLLAGGPRTDTQYF
CDR3nt: TGTGCCAGCAGTCTTCTTCTAGCGGGAGGACCGCGCACAGATACGCAGTATTTT

j_gene: TRBJ2-7
abundance: -
v_gene: TRBV28
d_gene: TRBD1
CDR3aa: CASRSDAHRGSYEQYF
CDR3nt: TGTGCCAGCCGGAGCGACGCCCACAGGGGCTCCTACGAGCAGTACTTC

j_gene: TRBJ1-4
abundance: -
v_gene: TRBV11-3
d_gene: -
CDR3aa: CASSYVGGQSNEKLFF
CDR3nt: TGTGCCAGCAGCTACGTTGGAGGACAGAGTAATGAAAAACTGTTTTTT

j_gene: TRBJ2-5
abundance: -
v_gene: TRBV1
d_gene: -
CDR3aa: CTSSQAEGLAGGSAGETQYF
CDR3nt: TGCACCAGCAGCCAAGCGGAGGGCCTAGCGGGGGGCTCAGCAGGAGAGACCCAGTACTTC

j_gene: TRBJ1-4
abundance: -
v_gene: TRBV18
d_gene: TRBD1
CDR3aa: CASSPTKGQGINEKLFF
CDR3nt: TGTGCCAGCTCACCGACCAAGGGACAGGGAATTAATGAAAAACTGTTTTTT

j_gene: TRBJ1-1
abundance: -
v_gene: TRBV6-1
d_gene: -
CDR3aa: CASRRTEAFF
CDR3nt: TGTGCCAGCAGGCGCACTGAAGCTTTCTTT

j_gene: TRBJ1-6
abundance: -
v_gene: TRBV5-1
d_gene: -
CDR3aa: CASSLEVGGNSPLHF
CDR3nt: TGCGCCAGCAGCTTGGAGGTGGGGGGTAATTCACCCCTCCACTTT

j_gene: TRBJ1-1
abundance: -
v_gene: TRBV19
d_gene: -
CDR3aa: CASSIARRGNTEAFF
CDR3nt: TGTGCCAGTAGTATAGCTCGGAGGGGGAACACTGAAGCTTTCTTT

j_gene: TRBJ2-5
abundance: -
v_gene: TRBV19
d_gene: -
CDR3aa: CASSLRVSETQYF
CDR3nt: TGTGCCAGTAGTCTCAGGGTGTCAGAGACCCAGTACTTC

j_gene: TRBJ2-5
abundance: -
v_gene: TRBV4-2
d_gene: -
CDR3aa: CASSQEPDQETQYF
CDR3nt: TGTGCCAGCAGCCAAGAACCAGACCAAGAGACCCAGTACTTC

j_gene: TRBJ2-1
abundance: once
v_gene: TRBV27
d_gene: TRBD1
CDR3aa: CASSLSGRGLNNEQFF
CDR3nt: TGTGCCAGCAGTTTATCAGGCAGGGGGCTTAACAATGAGCAGTTCTTC

j_gene: TRBJ2-7
abundance: -
v_gene: TRBV5-1
d_gene: TRBD1
CDR3aa: CASSSSVGGYYEQYF
CDR3nt: TGCGCCAGCAGCTCCTCGGTAGGGGGCTACTACGAGCAGTACTTC

j_gene: TRBJ2-7
abundance: once
v_gene: TRBV11-1
d_gene: -
CDR3aa: CASSPRDSSSYEQYF
CDR3nt: TGTGCCAGCAGCCCAAGGGACTCTAGCTCCTACGAGCAGTACTTC

j_gene: TRBJ1-2
abundance: -
v_gene: TRBV7-2
d_gene: -
CDR3aa: CASSPGTF
CDR3nt: TGTGCCAGCAGCCCCGGCACCTTC

j_gene: TRBJ2-7
abundance: once
v_gene: TRBV4-1
d_gene: TRBD1
CDR3aa: CASSPGQGPSEQYF
CDR3nt: TGCGCCAGCAGTCCGGGACAGGGCCCTAGCGAGCAGTACTTC

j_gene: TRBJ2-7
abundance: -
v_gene: TRBV5-6
d_gene: TRBD1
CDR3aa: CASSLNTGTGELSLHF
CDR3nt: TGTGCCAGCAGCTTGAACACTGGGACAGGGGAATTATCATTGCACTTC

j_gene: TRBJ2-3
abundance: -
v_gene: TRBV6-4
d_gene: TRBD2
CDR3aa: CASSELAGGPDTQYF
CDR3nt: TGTGCCAGCAGTGAACTAGCGGGGGGCCCCGATACGCAGTATTTT

j_gene: TRBJ2-6
abundance: -
v_gene: TRBV5-6
d_gene: -
CDR3aa: CASSLGWGDYSGANVLTF
CDR3nt: TGTGCCAGCAGCTTGGGCTGGGGGGATTACTCTGGGGCCAACGTCCTGACTTTC

j_gene: TRBJ2-2
abundance: -
v_gene: TRBV7-8
d_gene: TRBD1
CDR3aa: CASSPRPGTANTGELFF
CDR3nt: TGTGCCAGCAGCCCCCGACCTGGGACAGCGAACACCGGGGAGCTGTTTTTT

j_gene: TRBJ1-4
abundance: -
v_gene: TRBV19
d_gene: TRBD1
CDR3aa: CASSIRRQGTNEKLFF
CDR3nt: TGTGCCAGTAGTATCAGACGACAGGGCACTAATGAAAAACTGTTTTTT

j_gene: TRBJ2-2
abundance: -
v_gene: TRBV11-1
d_gene: -
CDR3aa: CASSLGLGQTNTGELFF
CDR3nt: TGTGCCAGCAGCTTAGGGCTCGGACAGACGAACACCGGGGAGCTGTTTTTT

j_gene: TRBJ2-7
abundance: -
v_gene: TRBV27
d_gene: TRBD1
CDR3aa: CASSSGQGTYEQYF
CDR3nt: TGTGCCAGCAGTTCGGGACAGGGGACCTACGAGCAGTACTTC